These 20 T cell receptor beta chains came from one sample sequenced in a study of technical replicates of blood from several donors. TCRdb's table, derived via immunoSEQ multiplex PCR, lists solely in-frame clones and lacks some. The table has some 87,000 clones, roughly 96% seen once; the top ten hold approximately 0.3%. Sequenced: T cells isolated from PBMCs. These receptors were collected from a human donor in good health.

Note on this clone: The sample has other DNA sequences that encode this CDR3 too. The V call is TRBV2, the J call TRBJ1-1; perhaps TRBD1 as D (5 bases). This CDR3 has 13 residues. Between the trimmed V and J ends, which lost 3 bases and 4 bases, there was a span of 9 bases. CDR1 and CDR2 from the germline V gene are SNHLY and FYNNEI. This CDR3 reads CASSEQGGTEAFF. CDR3 in DNA: TGTGCCAGCAGTGAGCAGGGCGGCACTGAAGCTTTCTTT. The full variable domain, rest sourced from reference TRBV2 and TRBJ1-1, is EPEVTQTPSHQVTQMGQEVILRCVPISNHLYFYWYRQILGQKVEFLVSFYNNEISEKSEIFDDQFSVERPDGSNFTLKIRSTKLEDSAMYFCASSEQGGTEAFFGQGTRLTVV.

V and J are TRBV7-2 and TRBJ2-7, with TRBD2 identical over 8 bases. Germline trimming cut 3 bases from V and 3 bases from J; bases unmatched to any gene: 4. Looked up from germline, CDR1 is SGHTA and CDR2 is FQGNSA. The CDR3 extends over 14 amino acids. CDR3 sequence: CASSLGLEVYEQYF. The CDR3 DNA follows: TGTGCCAGCAGCTTGGGACTAGAGGTCTACGAGCAGTACTTC.

The V call is TRBV2, the J call TRBJ1-3; D perhaps matches TRBD1 (6 bases). CDR3 size: 15 residues. CDR1 is SNHLY and CDR2 is FYNNEI in the germline V gene. V was shortened by 4 bases and J by 4 bases, with 14 bases between the two germline ends. The CDR3 DNA reads as TGTGCCAGCAGTGCGAAAAGGGGGTACGGAAACACCATATATTTT. Translated: CASSAKRGYGNTIYF.

The genes are TRBV27 and TRBJ1-2; TRBD1 matches 9 bases. The CDR3 has 16 amino acids. Germline V gives CDR1 MNHEY, CDR2 SMNVEV (reference sequence). The junction had 9 bases not matched to a gene; V was cut back by 3 bases and J by 4 bases. CDR3 in amino acids: CASSLGQGTFGYGYTF. CDR3 bases: TGTGCCAGCAGTTTGGGACAGGGAACCTTTGGCTATGGCTACACCTTC.

The chain couples TRBV7-9 to TRBJ1-2, with D hard to call. The V end lost 2 bases, the J end lost 0 bases, and 16 bases lay between the germline ends. The CDR3 is made up of 17 amino acids. Germline loops: CDR1 SEHNR, CDR2 FQNEAQ (reference sequence). CDR3 coding DNA: TGTGCCAGCAGCTTAACCTATGAGGTAGAAGCTAACTATGGCTACACCTTC. Translating it yields CASSLTYEVEANYGYTF.

The rearrangement joins TRBV19 to TRBJ1-1, with D possibly being TRBD1 (6 bases). The V end was cut by 3 bases, the J end by 1 base, with 9 bases between. The CDR3 length is 14 residues. Germline CDR1 LNHDA, CDR2 SQIVND (reference sequence). The CDR3 DNA reads as TGTGCCAGTAGTATCGGACAGAGGAACACTGAAGCTTTCTTT. Translating gives CASSIGQRNTEAFF.

CDR3 residues: CSASNQFF. CDR3 sequence (DNA): TGCAGTGCTAGTAATCAGTTCTTC. This chain links TRBV20-1 with TRBJ2-1; no firm D call. Germline-derived CDR1 and CDR2 are DFQATT and SNEGSKA (reference sequence). The CDR3 totals 8 residues. V lost 3 bases and J lost 13, with 4 bases in between.

The V gene is TRBV7-9, the J gene TRBJ1-1, with TRBD1 identical over 7 bases. J gave up 0 bases and V 4 bases, and 14 bases lay outside the gene matches. From germline, CDR1 is SEHNR and CDR2 FQNEAQ (reference sequence). The CDR3 has 18 residues. The CDR3 loop reads CASSSEGRQGKLNTEAFF. The CDR3, as DNA: TGTGCCAGCAGCTCAGAGGGCCGACAGGGCAAGTTGAACACTGAAGCTTTCTTT.

CDR3 region: CAWSTGRGNQPQHF. The CDR3 DNA follows: TGTGCCTGGAGTACTGGCAGGGGCAATCAGCCCCAGCATTTT. The chain is built from TRBV30 and TRBJ1-5; a weak D match, TRBD1 (5 bases). Looked up from germline, CDR1 is GTSNPN and CDR2 is SVGIG (reference sequence). The CDR3 loop spans 14 amino acids. V was trimmed by 2 bases and J by 2 bases, leaving 10 bases between them. Variable domain in full (rest from reference TRBV30 and TRBJ1-5): SQTIHQWPATLVQPVGSPLSLECTVEGTSNPNLYWYRQAAGRGLQLLFYSVGIGQISSEVPQNLSASRPQDRQFILSSKKLLLSDSGFYLCAWSTGRGNQPQHFGDGTRLSIL.

V and J are TRBV6-5 and TRBJ2-3, with TRBD2 identical over 7 bases. CDR3 length equals 14 residues. Germline CDR1 is MNHEY and CDR2 is SVGAGI. V lost 5 bases to trimming and J lost 2 bases; unmatched junction nucleotides: 4. In DNA form, the CDR3 reads TGTGCCAGCAGTGCAGCGGGGATCACAGATACGCAGTATTTT. Its protein product is CASSAAGITDTQYF.

The CDR3, as DNA: TGCAGCGTCCCTGGGACTAGCGGGTATGAGCAGTTCTTC. Encoded protein: CSVPGTSGYEQFF. V gene TRBV29-1 combines with J gene TRBJ2-1, with 12 nucleotides matching TRBD2. Germline lookup yields CDR1 SQVTM and CDR2 ANQGSEA. V gave up 6 bases and J gave up 8 bases; unmatched junction bases: 5. The CDR3 is 13 residues long.

This clone was recorded once. The chain combines TRBV6-1 with TRBJ2-7, with TRBD1 matching 7 bases. CDR1 MNHNS and CDR2 SASEGT come from the germline V gene. V shed 0 bases and J 2 bases; nucleotides not matched to a gene: 10. CDR3 size: 17 residues. The CDR3: CASSEAGWQGDTYEQYF. The DNA for the CDR3 is TGTGCCAGCAGTGAAGCGGGTTGGCAGGGGGATACCTACGAGCAGTACTTC.

The CDR3 region has the DNA TGTGCCAGTTCGGGAGGGAGTGGCACAGATACGCAGTATTTT. Translation gives CASSGGSGTDTQYF. This chain connects TRBV19 to TRBJ2-3; 8 bases are shared with TRBD2. The CDR3 runs 14 residues. The junction had 5 bases not matched to a gene; V was cut back by 8 bases and J by 1 base. Germline V gene sequence: CDR1 LNHDA, CDR2 SQIVND (reference sequence).

This chain connects TRBV6-5 to TRBJ2-2, with D perhaps TRBD2 (6 bases). V gave up 10 bases and J gave up 4 bases, with 10 bases separating them. This CDR3 has 12 amino acids. CDR1 is MNHEY, CDR2 SVGAGI, per germline. The CDR3 nucleotides are TGTGCCATCCGGGGGTTCACCGGGGAGCTGTTTTTT. Its protein product is CAIRGFTGELFF.

The chain has TRBV9 and TRBJ2-2; D is ambiguous. The V end lost 1 base, the J end lost 4 bases, and 8 bases lay between the germline ends. The CDR3 contains 14 residues. Germline assignment: CDR1 SGDLS and CDR2 YYNGEE. The CDR3 nucleotides are TGTGCCAGCAGCGTAACTACCGTCACCGGGGAGCTGTTTTTT. The encoded protein is CASSVTTVTGELFF.

This chain joins TRBV28 and TRBJ1-2; D is undetermined. This CDR3 is built from 14 residues. Trimming shortened V by 11 bases and J by 8 bases, and 24 bases separated the two germline ends. CDR1 is MDHEN and CDR2 is SYDVKM in the germline V gene. Here the CDR3 DNA reads TGTGCCGCGGGCCCCCAGGACGCCCGGTTGGGCTACACCTTC. It translates to CAAGPQDARLGYTF.

This clone has a handful of counts. This CDR3 reads CAWSDPGAGNTIYF. In DNA, the CDR3 is TGTGCCTGGAGTGACCCAGGGGCCGGAAACACCATATATTTT. V gene TRBV30 combines with J gene TRBJ1-3, with a weak D call TRBD1 (6 bases). Germline CDR1 is GTSNPN and CDR2 is SVGIG (reference sequence). The CDR3 totals 14 residues. Trimming pared 1 base from V and 4 bases from J, leaving 11 bases between.

The rearrangement uses TRBV11-3 and TRBJ2-7; D is perhaps TRBD2 (5 bases). The CDR3 spans 15 residues. Trimming took off 1 base at V and 4 bases at J, with 14 bases between the two ends. The V gene's germline CDR1 is SGHNT and CDR2 YENEEA. The CDR3 nucleotides are TGTGCCAGCAGCTTAGTCGCGGGTTCCTGGTACGAGCAGTACTTC. Its protein is CASSLVAGSWYEQYF.

This sequence joins TRBV10-2 and TRBJ2-1; possible D gene TRBD2, 6 bases. CDR3 size: 17 residues. Per germline, CDR1 WSHSY and CDR2 SAAADI. Trimming took off 3 bases at V and 2 bases at J, with 17 bases between the two ends. The CDR3 DNA follows: TGCGCCAGCAGTGATATCGGCGGGACGGACCCCTACAATGAGCAGTTCTTC. Translated, it gives CASSDIGGTDPYNEQFF.

The chain uses TRBV6-1 and TRBJ2-1; 11 bases align to TRBD2. V lost 7 bases to trimming and J lost 6 bases; unmatched junction nucleotides: 8. The CDR3 is 15 residues long. Germline values: CDR1 MNHNS, CDR2 SASEGT. The CDR3 protein is CASKELAGVGNEQFF. The DNA of the CDR3 is TGTGCCAGCAAGGAACTAGCGGGAGTTGGCAATGAGCAGTTCTTC.